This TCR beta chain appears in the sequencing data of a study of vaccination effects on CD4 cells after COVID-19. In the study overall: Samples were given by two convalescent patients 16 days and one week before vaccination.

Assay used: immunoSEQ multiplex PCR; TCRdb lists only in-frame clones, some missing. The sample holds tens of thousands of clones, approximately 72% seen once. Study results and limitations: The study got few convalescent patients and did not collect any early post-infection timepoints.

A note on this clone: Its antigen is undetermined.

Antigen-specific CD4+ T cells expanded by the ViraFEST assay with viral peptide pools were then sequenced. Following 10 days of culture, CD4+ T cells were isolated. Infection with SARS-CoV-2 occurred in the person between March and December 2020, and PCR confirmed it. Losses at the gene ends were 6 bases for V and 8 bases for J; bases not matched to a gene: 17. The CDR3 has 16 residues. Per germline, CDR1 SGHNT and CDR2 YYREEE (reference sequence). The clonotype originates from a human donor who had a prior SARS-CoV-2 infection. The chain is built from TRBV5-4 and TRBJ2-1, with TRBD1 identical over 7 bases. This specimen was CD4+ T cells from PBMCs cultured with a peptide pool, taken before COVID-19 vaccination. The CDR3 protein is CASTPPGDRAVHEQFF. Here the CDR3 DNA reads TGTGCCAGCACCCCCCCAGGGGACAGAGCTGTACATGAGCAGTTCTTC.